The 19 T cell receptor beta chains reported below all come from one sample, sequenced in a study of regulatory T cells in long-lasting Graves disease. Sample time point: persistent/refractory GD, antithyroid drugs over 5 years with positive TRAb. The TCR library used RNA extracted from PBMCs. Arm-PCR of CDR3 regions and iRepertoire HTBI primers were used to build TCR beta libraries. From the multiplex PCR reads, TCRdb called clonotypes with MiXCR, one entry per CDR3 protein. The sample holds roughly 470,000 distinct CDR3 sequences; 20% are singletons and the top ten take 7.8%. Sequenced material: peripheral blood mononuclear cells (PBMCs), taken when the disease was refractory, from a patient treated with antithyroid drugs. Every receptor here comes from a female donor with Graves disease.

The chain employs TRBV19 and TRBJ1-1; D not certain. Trimming took off 0 bases at V and 1 base at J, with 9 bases between the two ends. This CDR3 contains 15 residues. Germline-derived CDR1 and CDR2 are LNHDA and SQIVND (reference sequence). Here the CDR3 DNA reads TGTGCCAGTAGTATAGATCTATCCAAGAACACTGAAGCTTTCTTT. Residues: CASSIDLSKNTEAFF. The full variable domain, completed using reference TRBV19 and TRBJ1-1, is DGGITQSPKYLFRKEGQNVTLSCEQNLNHDAMYWYRQDPGQGLRLIYYSQIVNDFQKGDIAEGYSVSREKKESFPLTVTSAQKNPTAFYLCASSIDLSKNTEAFFGQGTRLTVV.

This clonotype has only a few counts. The rearrangement joins TRBV25-1 to TRBJ1-1; D ambiguous. In germline, CDR1 is MGHDK, CDR2 SYGVNS. CDR3 length: 11 residues. The germline V and J ends were trimmed by 3 bases and 6 bases, with 5 bases remaining between them. The CDR3, as DNA: TGTGCCAGCAGTGACTCAGCTGAAGCTTTCTTT. This codes for CASSDSAEAFF. The entire variable domain, with the rest obtained from reference TRBV25-1 and TRBJ1-1, is as follows: EADIYQTPRYLVIGTGKKITLECSQTMGHDKMYWYQQDPGMELHLIHYSYGVNSTEKGDLSSESTVSRIRTEHFPLTLESARPSHTSQYLCASSDSAEAFFGQGTRLTVV.

This clonotype occurred many times. The V gene is TRBV3-1, the J gene TRBJ1-2; the match to TRBD1 covers 7 bases. The CDR3 consists of 13 residues. Looked up from germline, CDR1 is LGHDT and CDR2 is YNNKEL (reference sequence). Trimming removed 6 bases from V and 2 bases from J; junction bases left unmatched: 3. The CDR3 coding sequence is TGTGCCAGCAGTCAGGACAGGAACTATGGCTACACCTTC. This codes for CASSQDRNYGYTF.

With respect to this clonotype: At one boundary the junction diverges from the germline segment, which might be a read error. J is TRBJ2-4 and V is TRBV18; 7 bases fit TRBD2. The germline V gene encodes CDR1 KGHSH and CDR2 LQKENI. This CDR3 is 14 amino acids long. CDR3 nucleotide sequence: TGTGCCAGCTCACCGTGGGGAGGGGATAACATTCGGTACTTC. This gives the protein CASSPWGGDNIRYF.

This clonotype was picked up many times. The J gene is TRBJ2-7, the V gene TRBV28; 9 bases map to TRBD1. The germline gives CDR1 MDHEN, CDR2 SYDVKM. The V gene end was trimmed by 8 bases and the J gene end by 6 bases; junction bases not matched to a gene: 11. This CDR3 has 14 amino acids. CDR3 region: CASQEGQGRPEQYF. CDR3 in DNA: TGTGCCAGCCAAGAGGGACAGGGTCGACCCGAGCAGTACTTC.

Concerning this clonotype: Since the CDR3 does not end with the conserved phenylalanine or tryptophan, this likely comes from a read error. The J gene is TRBJ2-7, the V gene TRBV27, with a weak D call TRBD2 (6 bases). Germline V gene lookup returns CDR1 MNHEY and CDR2 SMNVEV (reference sequence). This CDR3 comprises 13 residues. V lost 3 bases and J lost 6, with 12 bases in between. CDR3 nucleotide sequence: TGTGCCAGCAGTTTGGGGGGTTCAGTCGAGCAGTACCTC. Amino acids: CASSLGGSVEQYL.

This clonotype was seen ten or more times. This sequence joins TRBV7-9 and TRBJ2-7; D might be TRBD1 (5 bases). The CDR3 length is 13 residues. Germline assignment: CDR1 SEHNR and CDR2 FQNEAQ (reference sequence). V dropped 5 bases and J dropped 3 bases, with 11 bases sitting between them. CDR3 loop: CASSPGILYEQYF. For the CDR3, the DNA is TGTGCCAGCAGCCCAGGGATCCTCTACGAGCAGTACTTC.

Concerning this clonotype itself: The junction departs from the called germline gene at one end, perhaps through a read error. The V and J genes are TRBV28 and TRBJ2-7; maybe TRBD1 (5 bases). The CDR3 has 13 residues. CDR1 and CDR2 (germline): MDHEN, SYDVKM. CDR3 sequence (DNA): TGTGCCTGCAGTTTAGGGGCTAGATACGAGCAGTACTTC. This gives the protein CACSLGARYEQYF.

In its sample, this clonotype was seen many times. The chain uses TRBV7-8 and TRBJ1-1, with D perhaps TRBD1 (5 bases). Looked up from germline, CDR1 is SGHVS and CDR2 is FQNEAQ. The CDR3 runs 15 residues. Between the trimmed V and J ends, which lost 4 bases and 1 base, there was a span of 13 bases. For the CDR3, the DNA is TGTGCCAGCAGCTCGGGGGGGAGTCGGAACACTGAAGCTTTCTTT. It codes for CASSSGGSRNTEAFF.

This chain joins TRBV20-1 and TRBJ2-3; 9 bases match TRBD1. The CDR3 is 14 amino acids. CDR1 DFQATT and CDR2 SNEGSKA come from the germline V gene (reference sequence). Unmatched junction bases numbered 6, after V lost 1 base and J lost 7 bases. This chain's CDR3 is CSARADRGGNTQYF. As DNA, the CDR3 is TGCAGTGCTAGAGCGGACAGGGGTGGGAATACGCAGTATTTT.

The rearrangement uses TRBV24-1 and TRBJ2-6; D remains ambiguous. This CDR3 spans 16 amino acids. Germline V gene lookup returns CDR1 KGHDR and CDR2 SFDVKD. V was cut by 9 bases and J by 0 bases, with 14 bases left in between. DNA for the CDR3: TGTGCCACCTATGGCCAAACCCCCTCTGGGGCCAACGTCCTGACTTTC. This sequence encodes CATYGQTPSGANVLTF.

This clonotype was seen many times. The rearrangement links TRBV27 to TRBJ1-6; TRBD1 might be the D (5 bases). CDR1 and CDR2 from the germline V gene are MNHEY and SMNVEV (reference sequence). The CDR3 runs 16 residues. The V and J ends lost 5 bases and 7 bases respectively, with 18 bases between them. The DNA of the CDR3 is TGTGCCAGCAGTCATACAGGTCTCGGGGTCAATTCACCCCTCCACTTT. Translating it yields CASSHTGLGVNSPLHF.

This clonotype was seen repeatedly, ten times or more. The chain carries TRBV27 and TRBJ1-2; weak D call: TRBD1 (6 bases). With 6 bases removed from V and 4 bases from J, the gap between germline ends came to 18 bases. Germline-derived CDR1 and CDR2 are MNHEY and SMNVEV (reference sequence). The CDR3 extends over 15 amino acids. CDR3 sequence reads: CASRASGGLGYGYTF. CDR3 bases: TGTGCCAGCAGGGCTTCGGGGGGGCTCGGCTATGGCTACACCTTC.

This clonotype was detected ten times or more. The chain carries TRBV10-3 and TRBJ2-7; perhaps TRBD2 as D (5 bases). Germline V gene lookup returns CDR1 ENHRY and CDR2 SYGVKD. V lost 6 bases, J lost 0 bases, and 15 bases lay in between. The CDR3 spans 15 residues. CDR3 in amino acids: CAIRTGAGYSYEQYF. CDR3 in DNA: TGTGCCATCAGAACGGGCGCGGGCTACTCCTACGAGCAGTACTTC.

This clonotype came up a few times. The genes are TRBV20-1 and TRBJ2-7; unclear D gene. The germline gives CDR1 DFQATT, CDR2 SNEGSKA (reference sequence). The ends were cut back, 2 bases at V and 1 base at J, with 15 bases in the middle. This CDR3 comprises 15 residues. The CDR3 region has the DNA TGCAGTGCTAGACCTTCCACTGGGATATCCTACGAGCAGTACTTC. Translated: CSARPSTGISYEQYF.

Note on this clonotype: This could be a read error, since a much larger clone is one nucleotide away. The chain has TRBV6-2 or TRBV6-3 and TRBJ2-5; D assignment may be TRBD1 or TRBD2 (5 bases each). This CDR3 region has 15 residues. Germline CDR1 MNHEY, CDR2 SVGEGT. The CDR3 DNA is TGTGCCAGCAGTTACTCGATGGGGGACCAAGAGACCCGGTACTTC. Protein: CASSYSMGDQETRYF.

This clonotype was observed at least ten times. The chain combines TRBV2 with TRBJ2-4; D perhaps matches TRBD1 (7 bases). There are 13 residues in the CDR3. The V gene lost 7 bases and the J gene lost 4 bases, with 11 bases spanning the gap. Looked up from germline, CDR1 is SNHLY and CDR2 is FYNNEI. CDR3 DNA sequence: TGTGCCAGCACCGGGGGACAGAAAAACATTCAGTACTTC. This codes for CASTGGQKNIQYF.

The chain has TRBV20-1 and TRBJ1-2; TRBD1 agrees at 7 bases. This CDR3 region has 13 residues. The junction had 5 bases not matched to a gene; V was cut back by 4 bases and J by 3 bases. The germline CDR1 and CDR2 sequences are DFQATT and SNEGSKA (reference sequence). The CDR3 nucleotides read TGCAGTGCTAAAGGACAGGCGGACTATGGCTACACCTTC. The encoded protein is CSAKGQADYGYTF.

On this clonotype itself: Given a much more abundant clone one base away, this may be a read error. The chain recombines TRBV20-1 with TRBJ2-5; TRBD2 agrees at 10 bases. Germline values: CDR1 DFQATT, CDR2 SNEGSKA (reference sequence). This CDR3 spans 15 amino acids. Here the CDR3 reads CGASSLAGVGETQYF. Written as DNA, the CDR3 is TGCGGTGCTTCGTCCCTAGCGGGAGTCGGCGAGACCCAGTACTTC.